A single sample gave rise to the 18 T cell receptor beta chains below, sequenced in a study of OX40 agonist ivuxolimab in advanced cancers. Sequencing was performed with immunoSEQ multiplex PCR; in TCRdb, only in-frame clones are kept and a portion is missing. This table holds over 35,000 clones, roughly nine tenths found once. The source material was CD4+ or CD8+ T cells sorted from blood, sampled in a trial of the OX40 agonist ivuxolimab. The receptors come from an adult with an advanced solid tumor such as melanoma, head and neck, liver or kidney cancer.

The chain links TRBV28 to TRBJ1-4; 10 bases line up with TRBD1. Germline-derived CDR1 and CDR2 are MDHEN and SYDVKM. The CDR3 is 15 residues long. Trimming took 7 bases from V and 7 from J; bases not matched to a gene: 9. CDR3 amino acids: CASTQLRDRGEKLFF. The CDR3 nucleotides read TGTGCCAGCACCCAACTCCGGGACAGGGGTGAAAAACTGTTTTTT.

The rearrangement links TRBV4-2 to TRBJ1-1, with TRBD1 matching 7 bases. Germline values: CDR1 LGHNA, CDR2 YNFKEQ. This CDR3 is 15 amino acids long. V dropped 0 bases and J dropped 4; count of bases not matched to a gene: 5. For the CDR3, the DNA is TGTGCCAGCAGCCAAGAGAGGGCAGGGGGCACTGAAGCTTTCTTT. Protein product: CASSQERAGGTEAFF.

In nucleotides, the CDR3 is TGTGCCAGCAGTTACGGGGTCACCCTGAACACTGAAGCTTTCTTT. It codes for CASSYGVTLNTEAFF. The chain joins TRBV6-5 to TRBJ1-1; D not certain. The CDR3 is 15 residues long. V lost 2 bases and J lost 0, with 10 bases in between. CDR1 and CDR2 (germline): MNHEY, SVGAGI.

J is TRBJ2-5 and V is TRBV18; the D is unclear. There are 16 residues in the CDR3. CDR1 is KGHSH, CDR2 LQKENI, per germline. The germline V and J ends were trimmed by 0 bases and 4 bases, with 15 bases remaining between them. The CDR3 loop reads CASSPPAETARETQYF. As DNA, the CDR3 is TGTGCCAGCTCACCACCGGCAGAAACCGCCCGAGAGACCCAGTACTTC.

The genes are TRBV15 and TRBJ1-1; D remains ambiguous. This CDR3 is built from 15 residues. Trimming took off 1 base at V and 0 bases at J, with 9 bases between the two ends. From germline, CDR1 is LNHNV and CDR2 YYDKDF (reference sequence). The CDR3 nucleotides read TGTGCCACCAGCAGAGTAGAGCCTATGAACACTGAAGCTTTCTTT. Protein sequence: CATSRVEPMNTEAFF.

The chain links TRBV6-5 to TRBJ2-1; unclear D gene. This CDR3 region has 13 residues. Deletions cut 8 bases from V and 0 bases from J, with 8 bases between. Germline V CDR1 and CDR2: MNHEY, SVGAGI. CDR3 sequence reads: CASHSSSYNEQFF. The CDR3 bases are TGTGCCAGCCATTCGAGCTCCTACAATGAGCAGTTCTTC.

The chain uses TRBV6-4 and TRBJ2-7; D unclear. The V gene's germline CDR1 is MRHNA and CDR2 SNTAGT. Trimming cost V 0 bases and J 0 bases, with 6 bases left between them. This CDR3 is built from 14 residues. CDR3 coding DNA: TGTGCCAGCAGTGACTCGAAGGGCTCCTACGAGCAGTACTTC. Translated, it gives CASSDSKGSYEQYF.

V and J are TRBV7-8 and TRBJ2-7; 9 bases agree with TRBD1. Germline CDR1 is SGHVS and CDR2 is FQNEAQ. J lost 6 bases, V lost 5 bases, and 8 bases had no gene match. This CDR3 is 14 amino acids long. The CDR3 nucleotides are TGTGCCAGCAGCACCGGGACAGGGACCAGCGAGCAGTACTTC. Translated, it gives CASSTGTGTSEQYF.

This sequence joins TRBV7-2 and TRBJ1-1; TRBD1 might be the D (5 bases). CDR1 is SGHTA and CDR2 is FQGNSA in the germline V gene. This CDR3 has 14 residues. V gave up 3 bases and J gave up 2 bases, with 10 bases separating them. The CDR3 nucleotides are TGTGCCAGCAGCTTCACGGGGGATAACACTGAAGCTTTCTTT. Protein sequence: CASSFTGDNTEAFF.

Here the CDR3 reads CASSFGVGGGTEAFF. The CDR3 coding sequence is TGTGCCAGCAGTTTTGGGGTTGGGGGCGGGACTGAAGCTTTCTTT. The rearrangement joins TRBV27 to TRBJ1-1; D is perhaps TRBD1 (6 bases). Germline V gene sequence: CDR1 MNHEY, CDR2 SMNVEV (reference sequence). This CDR3 is 15 amino acids long. Trimming took off 3 bases at V and 5 bases at J, with 16 bases between the two ends.

This chain connects TRBV19 to TRBJ1-1; 8 nucleotides match TRBD1. Unmatched junction bases numbered 13, after V lost 7 bases and J lost 0 bases. Germline V gene data show CDR1 as LNHDA and CDR2 as SQIVND (reference sequence). CDR3 size: 17 residues. The CDR3 protein is CASTPDRGPLLNTEAFF. In DNA form, the CDR3 reads TGTGCCAGTACTCCAGACAGGGGTCCTCTCTTGAACACTGAAGCTTTCTTT.

This clone came up a few times. The rearrangement uses TRBV28 and TRBJ2-3, with D possibly matching TRBD2 (7 bases). The CDR3 runs to 15 residues. Trimming removed 1 base at V and 4 bases at J, with 12 bases between. CDR1 and CDR2 from the germline V gene are MDHEN and SYDVKM. CDR3 nucleotides: TGTGCCAGCAGTTTATCGGGGGGCGGGCCAGATACGCAGTATTTT. This gives the protein CASSLSGGGPDTQYF.

The chain carries TRBV30 and TRBJ1-3; TRBD1 agrees at 9 bases. Per germline, CDR1 GTSNPN and CDR2 SVGIG (reference sequence). The CDR3 is made up of 17 amino acids. V lost 3 bases and J lost 2; bases outside the gene matches: 11. DNA for the CDR3: TGTGCCTGGAGGGTACCCCTGGGACAGGGAACTGGAAACACCATATATTTT. It yields the protein CAWRVPLGQGTGNTIYF. The variable domain in full, with the rest retrieved from reference TRBV30 and TRBJ1-3, is SQTIHQWPATLVQPVGSPLSLECTVEGTSNPNLYWYRQAAGRGLQLLFYSVGIGQISSEVPQNLSASRPQDRQFILSSKKLLLSDSGFYLCAWRVPLGQGTGNTIYFGEGSWLTVV.

The chain couples TRBV9 to TRBJ1-6; D is possibly TRBD1 (5 bases). Germline V lookup: CDR1 SGDLS, CDR2 YYNGEE. The CDR3 has 12 amino acids. V gave up 3 bases and J gave up 7 bases, with 5 bases separating them. CDR3 loop: CASSEGNSPLHF. The CDR3 DNA follows: TGTGCCAGCAGCGAGGGGAATTCACCCCTCCACTTT.

This sequence joins TRBV4-2 and TRBJ2-1; 9 bases match TRBD2. The CDR3 has 17 amino acids. Germline-derived CDR1 and CDR2 are LGHNA and YNFKEQ. The trim removed 0 bases at V and 9 bases at J, leaving 12 bases unmatched. The CDR3 is CASSQDMREGPGGEQFF. The CDR3 DNA reads TGTGCCAGCAGCCAAGATATGCGGGAGGGCCCCGGTGGTGAGCAGTTCTTC.

The V and J genes are TRBV4-3 and TRBJ2-3, with a tentative D call TRBD1 (5 bases). The germline V gene encodes CDR1 LGHNA and CDR2 YSLEER. This CDR3 is built from 15 residues. V lost 0 bases and J lost 2, with 9 bases in between. CDR3 sequence reads: CASSQEPGFTDTQYF. DNA of the CDR3: TGCGCCAGCAGCCAAGAGCCAGGGTTCACAGATACGCAGTATTTT.

This clone was observed once. V gene TRBV7-3 combines with J gene TRBJ1-5, with D uncertain. V lost 2 bases, J lost 3 bases, and 5 bases lay in between. Germline lookup yields CDR1 SGHTA and CDR2 FQGTGA. CDR3 length: 13 residues. The CDR3 DNA is TGTGCCAGCAGCTTAGGAATCAATCAGCCCCAGCATTTT. The encoded protein is CASSLGINQPQHF.

The chain employs TRBV25-1 and TRBJ2-2; TRBD2 might be the D (5 bases). The CDR3 sequence is 14 residues long. Trimming pared 6 bases from V and 4 bases from J, leaving 12 bases between. Per germline, CDR1 MGHDK and CDR2 SYGVNS. The CDR3 is CASSRGHFTGELFF. Here the CDR3 DNA reads TGTGCCAGCAGCAGAGGGCATTTCACCGGGGAGCTGTTTTTT.